This T cell receptor (beta chain) comes out of a study of T cell responses to AZD1222 COVID-19 vaccine. Whole-study findings and limits: Receipt of two AZD1222 doses was followed by a rise in Spike-specific TCR breadth and depth. Across the whole spike, CD4 TCRs peaked at regions 160-218 and 743-854.

Using immunoSEQ multiplex PCR, the repertoire was profiled, and TCRdb retains in-frame clones only, with some absent. The sample records roughly 100,000 clones, about 85% being singletons. The CDR3 is 13 residues long. Looked up from germline, CDR1 is MNHEY and CDR2 is SVGAGI. V shed 5 bases and J 4 bases; nucleotides not matched to a gene: 4. On this clone: Its specificity is unknown.

This specimen consisted of peripheral blood, obtained 28 days after the second AZD1222 dose. This chain joins TRBV6-5 and TRBJ1-2; TRBD1 aligns across 7 bases. The source is an adult who received the AZD1222 COVID-19 vaccine. The CDR3 protein is CASSIPGGYGYTF. The CDR3 DNA sequence: TGTGCCAGCAGTATCCCAGGGGGCTATGGCTACACCTTC.